The T cell receptor beta chain under discussion was sequenced for a study of blood T cell repertoires in COVID-19. Some clones are missing from TCRdb's copy, which holds only in-frame ones; the method was immunoSEQ multiplex PCR. Of approximately 160,000 clones detected, approximately 86% appear once; the ten largest clones hold less than 0.7%. The sequence derives from a man in his 60s with COVID-19, enrolled during active disease. The sequenced material came from peripheral blood.

In DNA form, the CDR3 reads TGTGCCAGCAGCGACATGGGGCGCACCGGGGAGCTGTTTTTT. This encodes CASSDMGRTGELFF. The V call is TRBV9, the J call TRBJ2-2, with D perhaps matching TRBD1 (5 bases). CDR3 length: 14 residues. V lost 3 bases and J 4 bases, leaving 10 bases between the germline ends. Germline lookup yields CDR1 SGDLS and CDR2 YYNGEE. Based on the CDR3 plus reference TRBV9 and TRBJ2-2, the full variable domain is DSGVTQTPKHLITATGQRVTLRCSPRSGDLSVYWYQQSLDQGLQFLIQYYNGEERAKGNILERFSAQQFPDLHSELNLSSLELGDSALYFCASSDMGRTGELFFGEGSRLTVL.